Here is one T cell receptor beta chain with its context. Its target antigen remains unknown. No base qualities exist here, and no much larger clone lies one base off it. The immunoSEQ Assay was the method used to sequence TCRbeta CDR3 regions. After extraction, genomic DNA underwent amplification by bias-controlled multiplex PCR, followed by high-throughput sequencing. As for how the authors treated the data: To quantify the absolute abundance of each unique TCRbeta CDR3 region, sequences were collapsed and filtered. T cell fraction was estimated by normalization of TCRbeta template counts to usable DNA, with usable DNA being measured through amplification of reference genes present in all nucleated cells. Repertoire TCRs were annotated as SARS-CoV-2-specific when V gene, CDR3 amino acid sequence and J gene were exactly matched to a known reactive TCR set. The reference SARS-CoV-2 TCR set was obtained from MIRA and was filtered for enrichment in COVID-19-positive ImmuneCODE repertoires, whereby public or cross-reactive TCRs were removed. Using the MIRA antigens, annotated TCRs were further analysed by specific ORF or by position within an ORF. Breadth was defined as the number of annotated unique rearrangements divided by the total number of unique productive rearrangements, and depth was defined as the summed frequency of the annotated unique rearrangements. Two-sided Wilcoxon rank-sum tests were applied when comparing TCR breadth between groups. TCRdb took this table from immuneACCESS and kept in-frame rearrangements with V and J called. Such tables lack part of the clones; where checked against another copy, unresolved V genes explain under half of the gap, and the rest is unexplained. From that table come the V and J calls and clone size; the DNA was used to work out D and trimming. This sample holds about 350,000 clones; approximately 90% were observed only once. Just under 5% of the sample is held by the ten biggest clonotypes.

The sample belongs to a study of Ad26.COV2.S vaccination and SARS-CoV-2 variants (dated by TCRdb to the early 2020s). Looking at the study overall: Vaccine-arm donors came from COV1001, a multicentre, randomized, double-blind, placebo-controlled phase I-IIa trial of Ad26.COV2.S in healthy adults. Ad26.COV2.S was administered intramuscularly at 5 x 10^10 or 1 x 10^11 viral particles, either as a single shot or as two shots given 56 days apart. Sequencing of the TCRbeta repertoire served to evaluate the specificity and breadth of SARS-CoV-2-reactive T cell receptors following Ad26.COV2.S vaccination. The TCR-sequenced set comprised around 32 samples: approximately 19 Ad26.COV2.S vaccine recipients, 5 placebo recipients and 8 SARS-CoV-2 convalescent individuals. Trial participants were randomized into five groups of five: low-dose or high-dose Ad26.COV2.S given once or twice, or placebo on both occasions. Investigators did not know the trial group allocation while performing experiments and assessing outcomes. General findings and caveats noted by the study authors: Spike-specific TCR breadth was higher in Ad26.COV2.S recipients than in placebo recipients (P = 0.0014). Vaccine and placebo recipients had comparable non-spike TCR breadth, which fits with the vaccine containing only spike. The authors noted that the TCR breadth and depth analyses may have underestimated total T cell responses. The study was not powered to compare responses between vaccine doses or regimens. After vaccination, spike-specific CD8+ and CD4+ T cell responses were reported to show substantial breadth.

The meaning of the sample's treatment or condition label: approximately 18 received Ad26.COV2.S at low or high dose, single or two shots; 5 received placebo; per-sample allocation not given. For vaccine and placebo recipients, the sequenced repertoires came from samples collected on day 63 after the first injection. In Cohort 1b, 20 to 25 adults aged 18-55 years were enrolled at a single site in Boston, USA, between 29 July and 7 August 2020. Ad26.COV2.S was a replication-incompetent adenovirus type 26 vector expressing a prefusion-stabilized SARS-CoV-2 spike protein from the original Wuhan strain. The CDR3 goes from the cysteine to the phenylalanine over 18 residues. Only the CDR3 region is kept as DNA, spanning 54 bases read in frame from base 1. The germline V gene sets CDR1 to SGHNT and CDR2 to YENEEA. After removal of 5 bases from V and 0 bases from J, the junction retains 8 bases not matched to a gene.

This sequence originates from a person between 18 and 60 years old who received the Ad26.COV2.S COVID-19 vaccine or a placebo. The chain uses TRBV11-3 and TRBJ2-3, and TRBD2 matches 13 of the central bases. The material was peripheral blood, obtained in a trial of Ad26.COV2.S vaccine versus placebo. The CDR3 reads CASSPGLAGKPSTDTQYF. Here is the DNA: TGTGCCAGCAGCCCGGGACTAGCGGGGAAACCTAGCACAGATACGCAGTATTTT.